The rows below give T cell receptor beta chains drawn from one sample of a study of T cells after posttransplantation cyclophosphamide. Some clones are missing from TCRdb's copy, which holds only in-frame ones; the method was immunoSEQ multiplex PCR. The profile shows some 47,000 clones, about 86% of them singletons. Specimen: PBMCs. The receptors derive from a man aged 25-40 years with a blood cancer, CMV-positive, and with a related stem cell donor. Each CDR3 is given with its conserved first and last residue. The order of the fields is V gene, J gene, D gene, clone size, CDR3 protein, CDR3 DNA. The D gene is left open where the match is weak. Rows give clone size only sometimes, using once, few, many, or a class for an expanded clone.

TRBV27,TRBJ2-1,TRBD2,-,CASSPGLAGGYNEQFF,TGTGCCAGCAGCCCCGGACTAGCGGGGGGCTACAATGAGCAGTTCTTC
TRBV6-4,TRBJ2-3,TRBD2,-,CASSDLAGVTDTQYF,TGTGCCAGCAGTGACTTAGCGGGAGTGACAGATACGCAGTATTTT
TRBV7-9,TRBJ2-1,-,-,CASSLGLAGDSYNEQFF,TGTGCCAGCAGCTTAGGGCTGGCTGGAGATTCCTACAATGAGCAGTTCTTC
TRBV5-1,TRBJ2-1,-,-,CASSSRQPSYNEQFF,TGCGCCAGCAGCTCGAGACAGCCCTCCTACAATGAGCAGTTCTTC
TRBV19,TRBJ2-7,-,-,CASSISYRYYEQYF,TGTGCCAGTAGTATCTCTTACCGGTACTACGAGCAGTACTTC
TRBV9,TRBJ2-1,TRBD1,-,CASSGWTGAHEQFF,TGTGCCAGCAGCGGGTGGACAGGTGCCCACGAGCAGTTCTTC
TRBV4-1,TRBJ2-3,TRBD1,-,CASSRLWTGADTQYF,TGCGCCAGCAGCCGCCTTTGGACAGGTGCAGATACGCAGTATTTT
TRBV7-6,TRBJ2-7,-,-,CASSLSRGGNEQYF,TGTGCCAGCAGCTTAAGTAGAGGGGGAAACGAGCAGTACTTC
TRBV7-2,TRBJ2-1,TRBD1,-,CASSLRVLGQGVNNEQFF,TGTGCCAGCAGCTTAAGGGTACTTGGACAGGGAGTTAACAATGAGCAGTTCTTC
TRBV19,TRBJ1-5,TRBD1,-,CASRADRDGNQPQHF,TGTGCCAGTAGGGCAGACAGGGATGGTAATCAGCCCCAGCATTTT
TRBV19,TRBJ1-3,-,once,CASSAQGTDTIYF,TGTGCCAGTAGTGCGCAGGGAACGGACACCATATATTTT
TRBV11-2,TRBJ2-1,TRBD2,-,CASSLDSTGGLSNEQFF,TGTGCCAGCAGCTTAGATTCTACGGGAGGGCTGAGCAATGAGCAGTTCTTC
TRBV7-2,TRBJ1-3,-,-,CASSLGGRGNTIYF,TGTGCCAGCAGCTTAGGAGGGAGGGGAAACACCATATATTTT
TRBV28,TRBJ2-7,-,-,CATDSPYEQYF,TGTGCTACCGACAGTCCCTACGAGCAGTACTTC
TRBV15,TRBJ1-4,-,-,CATSDAGTYNEKLFF,TGTGCCACCAGCGATGCGGGGACCTATAATGAAAAACTGTTTTTT
TRBV9,TRBJ2-7,TRBD1,-,CASSARDRTYEQYF,TGTGCCAGCAGCGCAAGGGACAGAACCTACGAGCAGTACTTC
TRBV7-9,TRBJ1-2,-,few,CASSLEVAGHGYTF,TGTGCCAGCAGCTTAGAAGTCGCGGGGCACGGCTACACCTTC
TRBV28,TRBJ1-1,-,few,CASRLTGPWTEAFF,TGTGCCAGCAGATTGACAGGACCATGGACTGAAGCTTTCTTT
TRBV2,TRBJ2-7,-,few,CASIKEQRSEQYF,TGTGCCAGCATCAAAGAACAGAGAAGCGAGCAGTACTTC
TRBV6-4,TRBJ2-3,-,-,CASSAQGEADTQYF,TGTGCCAGCAGTGCCCAGGGTGAGGCAGATACGCAGTATTTT
TRBV2,TRBJ2-6,TRBD1,-,CASTRQGSGANVLTF,TGTGCCAGCACCCGACAGGGCTCTGGGGCCAACGTCCTGACTTTC
TRBV10-3,TRBJ1-5,-,-,CAISDGQNSNQPQHF,TGTGCCATCAGTGATGGGCAAAATAGCAATCAGCCCCAGCATTTT
TRBV5-4,TRBJ2-5,TRBD2,-,CASSFVGGASGSNETQYF,TGTGCCAGCAGCTTTGTAGGGGGGGCTAGCGGGAGTAATGAGACCCAGTACTTC
TRBV9,TRBJ2-2,TRBD1,-,CASSGTGDGELFF,TGTGCCAGCAGCGGGACAGGCGACGGGGAGCTGTTTTTT
TRBV4-3,TRBJ1-3,TRBD1,-,CASSRTTGAGNTIYF,TGCGCCAGCAGCCGGACCACAGGGGCTGGAAACACCATATATTTT
TRBV21-1,TRBJ2-1,-,few,CASSKGSSGSSYNEQFF,TGTGCCAGCAGCAAAGGAAGTAGCGGGAGCTCCTACAATGAGCAGTTCTTC
TRBV7-7,TRBJ2-1,TRBD1,once,CASSLGTANEQFF,TGTGCCAGCAGCTTGGGGACAGCAAATGAGCAGTTCTTC
TRBV9,TRBJ1-5,TRBD1,-,CASSVDGQGAASQHF,TGTGCCAGCAGCGTGGATGGACAGGGGGCTGCTTCCCAGCATTTT
TRBV21-1,TRBJ2-6,-,-,CASSKAPVHSGANVLTF,TGTGCCAGCAGCAAAGCGCCAGTTCACTCTGGGGCCAACGTCCTGACTTTC
TRBV2,TRBJ2-1,TRBD2,-,CASFASGRNEQFF,TGTGCCAGCTTTGCTAGCGGGCGAAATGAGCAGTTCTTC
TRBV13,TRBJ2-1,TRBD2,-,CASSHGTSGNNEQFF,TGTGCCAGCAGCCATGGGACTAGCGGAAACAATGAGCAGTTCTTC
TRBV7-3,TRBJ2-7,TRBD1,-,CASSLRDRRSGRSSYEQYF,TGTGCCAGCAGCTTAAGGGACAGGAGAAGCGGCCGAAGCTCCTACGAGCAGTACTTC
TRBV9,TRBJ2-7,TRBD1,once,CASRRGQGISYEQYF,TGTGCCAGCCGAAGGGGACAGGGTATCTCCTACGAGCAGTACTTC
TRBV10-2,TRBJ1-5,-,once,CASSWTANQPQHF,TGCGCCAGCAGCTGGACAGCCAATCAGCCCCAGCATTTT
TRBV2,TRBJ1-6,-,-,CASSEALRGSPLHF,TGTGCCAGCAGTGAAGCGCTTCGGGGTTCACCCCTCCACTTT
TRBV14,TRBJ2-3,TRBD1,-,CASSPKDRVFTDTQYF,TGTGCCAGCAGCCCCAAGGACAGGGTATTCACAGATACGCAGTATTTT
TRBV2,TRBJ2-5,TRBD2,-,CASRMTFGGGETQYF,TGTGCCAGCAGGATGACCTTCGGGGGAGGGGAGACCCAGTACTTC
TRBV7-2,TRBJ2-5,-,-,CASSLPRETQYF,TGTGCCAGCAGCCTGCCCAGGGAGACCCAGTACTTC
TRBV9,TRBJ2-7,-,-,CASSVALGGVYEQYF,TGTGCCAGCAGCGTAGCTCTGGGGGGAGTGTACGAGCAGTACTTC
TRBV7-2,TRBJ1-4,TRBD1,few,CASSSEGGARGEKLFF,TGTGCCAGCAGCTCTGAAGGGGGCGCGAGGGGTGAAAAACTGTTTTTT